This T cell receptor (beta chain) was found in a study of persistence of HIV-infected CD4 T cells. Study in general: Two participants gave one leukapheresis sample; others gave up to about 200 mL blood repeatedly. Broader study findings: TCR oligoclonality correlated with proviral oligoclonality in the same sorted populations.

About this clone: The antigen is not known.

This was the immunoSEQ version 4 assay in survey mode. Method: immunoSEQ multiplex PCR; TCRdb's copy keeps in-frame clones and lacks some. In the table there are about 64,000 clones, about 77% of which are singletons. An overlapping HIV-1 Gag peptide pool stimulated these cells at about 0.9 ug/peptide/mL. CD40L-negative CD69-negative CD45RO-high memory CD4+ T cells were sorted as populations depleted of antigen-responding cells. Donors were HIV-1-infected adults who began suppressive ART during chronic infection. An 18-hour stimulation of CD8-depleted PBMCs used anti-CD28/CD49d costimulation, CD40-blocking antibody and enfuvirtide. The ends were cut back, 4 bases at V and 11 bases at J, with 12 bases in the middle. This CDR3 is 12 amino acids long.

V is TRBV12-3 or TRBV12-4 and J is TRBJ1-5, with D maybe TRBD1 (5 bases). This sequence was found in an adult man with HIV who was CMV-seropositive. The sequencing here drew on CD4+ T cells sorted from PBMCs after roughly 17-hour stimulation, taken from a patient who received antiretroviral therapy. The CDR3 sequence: CASSSGDLSQHF. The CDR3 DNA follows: TGTGCCAGCAGTTCCGGGGACCTATCCCAGCATTTT.